These T cell receptor beta chains were read from a single sample in a study of beta chain features in type 1 diabetes. Clones were read by immunoSEQ multiplex PCR, and TCRdb kept only the in-frame ones, dropping some. Of around 450,000 clones in the sample, 10% to 12% were seen once. Sequencing was done on a sample of naive CD4+ T cells from blood. The receptors come from a woman aged 18-35 years in good health. The CDR3 runs from the conserved cysteine through the conserved F or W. A D gene is named only where the DNA matches it firmly. Size tells how often a clone was seen (once, few, many) or the class of an expanded clone, and some rows leave it out.

16	-	-	TRBV7-2	TRBJ2-2	TGTGCCAGCAGCTTAGGGCGACAGGAACACACCGGGGAGCTGTTTTTT	CASSLGRQEHTGELFF
15	-	few	TRBV14	TRBJ2-2	TGTGCCAGCAGCCAAGGACTAATCAGAACCGGGGAGCTGTTTTTT	CASSQGLIRTGELFF
14	-	few	TRBV7-2	TRBJ1-4	TGTGCCAGCAGCTTAGGACAGGCGTATGAAAAACTGTTTTTT	CASSLGQAYEKLFF
17	TRBD1	many	TRBV30	TRBJ2-1	TGTGCCTGGAGTGGCGCCCGACAGGGGAGCTCCTACAATGAGCAGTTCTTC	CAWSGARQGSSYNEQFF
16	-	-	TRBV30	TRBJ1-5	TGTGCCTGGAGTTTCCGGAGGGCGCAGAGCAATCAGCCCCAGCATTTT	CAWSFRRAQSNQPQHF
15	-	-	TRBV6-5	TRBJ2-1	TGTGCCAGCATCTCCCGGGACAAGAGTTACAATGAGCAGTTCTTC	CASISRDKSYNEQFF
16	TRBD1	few	TRBV7-8	TRBJ2-1	TGTGCCAGCAGCTTAGGTTTGTTAGGGGACAGGAATGAGCAGTTCTTC	CASSLGLLGDRNEQFF
13	TRBD2	few	TRBV6-6	TRBJ2-1	TGTGCCGTGCGGGGGGGCCGTAATAATGAGCAGTTCTTC	CAVRGGRNNEQFF
13	-	few	TRBV9	TRBJ2-7	TGTGCCAGCAGCACAACCCCAACTTACGAGCAGTACTTC	CASSTTPTYEQYF
15	TRBD1	-	TRBV7-9	TRBJ2-1	TGTGCCAGCAGCTTAGTTGGACAGGGGCTAAATGAGCAGTTCTTC	CASSLVGQGLNEQFF
15	-	-	TRBV9	TRBJ2-1	TGTGCCAGCAGCGAAGGTAGCGGTACCTACAATGAGCAGTTCTTC	CASSEGSGTYNEQFF
15	TRBD1	few	TRBV25-1	TRBJ2-1	TGTGCCAGCAGCCACAGGGGGAGCTCCTACAATGAGCAGTTCTTC	CASSHRGSSYNEQFF
17	-	-	TRBV5-6	TRBJ2-1	TGTGCCAGCAGCTTCTTTTCAGCAGAGAGCTCCTACAATGAGCAGTTCTTC	CASSFFSAESSYNEQFF
16	-	-	TRBV9	TRBJ1-2	TGTGCCAGCAGCCCCACGGGAGCCACCCTAGACTATGGCTACACCTTC	CASSPTGATLDYGYTF
14	-	once	TRBV7-8	TRBJ1-1	TGTGCCAGCAGCTCCGGACCATCGGTCACTGAAGCTTTCTTT	CASSSGPSVTEAFF
15	-	few	TRBV7-7	TRBJ2-1	TGTGCTAGCAGCTTAGTAACGACGGGACGAAATGAGCAGTTCTTC	CASSLVTTGRNEQFF
15	TRBD2	-	TRBV11-3	TRBJ2-1	TGTGCCAGCAGCTCCCCGCAGCGGGGGGCCCATGAGCAGTTCTTC	CASSSPQRGAHEQFF
15	TRBD1	few	TRBV7-2	TRBJ2-3	TGTGCCAGCAGCACGGACAGGGGGCTGACAGATACGCAGTATTTT	CASSTDRGLTDTQYF
15	-	-	TRBV15	TRBJ2-4	TGTGCCACCAGCAGAGATTTTGGAGCCAAAAACATTCAGTACTTC	CATSRDFGAKNIQYF
18	-	-	TRBV7-9	TRBJ2-1	TGTGCCAGCAGCTCCCTACCCGGGAGCGGCAACTCCTACAATGAGCAGTTCTTC	CASSSLPGSGNSYNEQFF
13	-	few	TRBV7-2	TRBJ2-1	TGTGCCAGCAGCACCCGGGGGTACAATGAGCAGTTCTTC	CASSTRGYNEQFF
16	-	-	TRBV27	TRBJ2-2	TGTGCCAGCAGCTCCCCGAACTCGGTGGGCACCGGGGAGCTGTTTTTT	CASSSPNSVGTGELFF
15	-	-	TRBV23-1	TRBJ2-1	TGCGCCAGCAGTCAGGAAAGGTGGGGAAACAATGAGCAGTTCTTC	CASSQERWGNNEQFF
16	-	few	TRBV6-6	TRBJ1-1	TGTGCCAGCAGCCAAACCTCGGCGGGTTGGAACACTGAAGCTTTCTTT	CASSQTSAGWNTEAFF
15	TRBD1	few	TRBV5-1	TRBJ2-3	TGCGCCAGCAGCTTCGGGACAGGCGGCACAGATACGCAGTATTTT	CASSFGTGGTDTQYF
13	-	-	TRBV29-1	TRBJ2-2	TGCAGCGTTGAGACTCCGAACACCGGGGAGCTGTTTTTT	CSVETPNTGELFF
14	-	many	TRBV29-1	TRBJ1-2	TGCAGCGTGTCACCAGGGGACACTAACTATGGCTACACCTTC	CSVSPGDTNYGYTF
13	-	-	TRBV27	TRBJ1-2	TGTGCCAGCAGTTTGTCCAGGAATTATGGCTACACCTTC	CASSLSRNYGYTF
15	-	-	TRBV2	TRBJ1-1	TGTGCCAGCAGTGTGAGGGTCATCCAGGGCACTGAAGCTTTCTTT	CASSVRVIQGTEAFF
13	-	few	TRBV9	TRBJ2-1	TGTGCCAGCAGCGTAGCCCAGTACAATGAGCAGTTCTTC	CASSVAQYNEQFF
13	-	-	TRBV14	TRBJ2-3	TGTGCCAGCAGCCAAGCGGGGGGCAATACGCAGTATTTT	CASSQAGGNTQYF
14	-	-	TRBV13	TRBJ2-7	TGTGCCAGCAGCTTAGTCGGGAGATCATACGAGCAGTACTTC	CASSLVGRSYEQYF
13	-	-	TRBV6-5	TRBJ1-2	TGTGCCAGCAGTTACTCGTACAGGGATGGCTACACCTTC	CASSYSYRDGYTF
18	TRBD2	-	TRBV15	TRBJ2-5	TGTGCCACCAGCAGCAAAGGGCGGGCGGGGGGACCTAGAGAGACCCAGTACTTC	CATSSKGRAGGPRETQYF
13	-	-	TRBV2	TRBJ2-7	TGTGCCAGCAGTGAAACTGTGAACTACGAGCAGTACTTC	CASSETVNYEQYF
15	-	few	TRBV7-3	TRBJ2-3	TGTGCCAGCAGCTTACGCGGGACCAACACAGATACGCAGTATTTT	CASSLRGTNTDTQYF
15	-	-	TRBV5-4	TRBJ2-1	TGTGCCAGCAGCCCCGGTAGGCAGACAAAGGATGAGCAGTTCTTC	CASSPGRQTKDEQFF
15	-	few	TRBV18	TRBJ2-5	TGTGCCAGCTCACCACAGTCCCCTTCTAGAGAGACCCAGTACTTC	CASSPQSPSRETQYF
18	TRBD2	-	TRBV14	TRBJ2-1	TGTGCCAGCAGCCAAGATCTGCTAGCGGGAAGTGCTCACAATGAGCAGTTCTTC	CASSQDLLAGSAHNEQFF
13	-	once	TRBV7-2	TRBJ2-3	TGTGCCAGCAGCCCCCAGTACACAGATACGCAGTATTTT	CASSPQYTDTQYF
11	TRBD2	-	TRBV30	TRBJ2-1	TGTGCCTGGAGTGTACTAGCGGGGGTGTTCTTC	CAWSVLAGVFF
16	-	-	TRBV2	TRBJ2-1	TGTGCCAGCAGTGGGGGAATCATTAGCTCCTACAATGAGCAGTTCTTC	CASSGGIISSYNEQFF
17	-	-	TRBV4-1	TRBJ2-3	TGCGCCAGCAGCCACCCTGGGAGATCGGGGCGCACAGATACGCAGTATTTT	CASSHPGRSGRTDTQYF
12	-	-	TRBV2	TRBJ2-3	TGTGCCAGCAGTGACAGGGCAGATACGCAGTATTTT	CASSDRADTQYF
13	-	few	TRBV6-6	TRBJ2-1	TGTGCCAGCAAAAAGGACAGCGTAAGCGAGCAGTTCTTC	CASKKDSVSEQFF
15	-	few	TRBV6-1	TRBJ2-3	TGTGCCAGCAGTGATGTGGGCATTGAGACAGATACGCAGTATTTT	CASSDVGIETDTQYF
13	-	few	TRBV7-9	TRBJ1-6	TGTGCCAGCAGCCGACAGTATAATTCACCCCTCCACTTT	CASSRQYNSPLHF
14	-	-	TRBV9	TRBJ1-4	TGTGCCAGCAGCGCGACCACAACTAATGAAAAACTGTTTTTT	CASSATTTNEKLFF
13	-	-	TRBV7-3	TRBJ1-1	TGTGCCAGCAGCTTAGTTATGAACACTGAAGCTTTCTTT	CASSLVMNTEAFF
15	-	few	TRBV18	TRBJ2-5	TGTGCCAGCTCATCGGGTACAGGGACCCAAGAGACCCAGTACTTC	CASSSGTGTQETQYF
12	-	-	TRBV5-1	TRBJ2-5	TGCGCCAGCAGCCGATACCAAGAGACCCAGTACTTC	CASSRYQETQYF
15	TRBD1	few	TRBV5-1	TRBJ2-5	TGCGCCAGCAGCGCGGGGACAGGGGGCGGAGAGACCCAGTACTTC	CASSAGTGGGETQYF
15	-	few	TRBV16	TRBJ2-1	TGTGCCAGCAGCCTGGAGGGGGTTTCTTCTAGTGAGCAGTTCTTC	CASSLEGVSSSEQFF
14	TRBD1	-	TRBV7-2	TRBJ2-5	TGTGCCAGCAGCTTACCACAGGGGAAAGAGACCCAGTACTTC	CASSLPQGKETQYF
14	-	few	TRBV7-2	TRBJ2-3	TGTGCCAGCAGCGCGGGTTGGAGCACAGATACGCAGTATTTT	CASSAGWSTDTQYF
17	-	-	TRBV7-6	TRBJ1-1	TGTGCCAGCAGCCCCAGTCCCGGGACGGTACGGAACACTGAAGCTTTCTTT	CASSPSPGTVRNTEAFF
16	-	-	TRBV27	TRBJ1-5	TGTGCCAGCACCACCCGGGCCGGCGGAGGCAATCAGCCCCAGCATTTT	CASTTRAGGGNQPQHF
14	-	-	TRBV7-9	TRBJ2-3	TGTGCCAGCACCCATCTAGCATTGGCAGATACGCAGTATTTT	CASTHLALADTQYF
15	-	-	TRBV6-5	TRBJ1-3	TGTGCCAGCAGTTACTTTCCCCTAACTGGAAACACCATATATTTT	CASSYFPLTGNTIYF
16	-	-	TRBV5-1	TRBJ2-3	TGCGCCAGCAGCTTTCTCCGGCCTGACGGCGCAGATACGCAGTATTTT	CASSFLRPDGADTQYF